The present T cell receptor beta chain was sequenced within a study of spatial heterogeneity in lung cancer. Study as a whole: Compared with alpha-chain sequences, beta-chain sequences were consistently detected in greater numbers.

Unmatched junction bases numbered 8, after V lost 10 bases and J lost 1 base. The germline V gene encodes CDR1 MNHEY and CDR2 SMNVEV (reference sequence). The CDR3 sequence is 14 residues long. TCRdb re-called the 5' RACE reads through MiXCR, storing one row per CDR3 protein. The table has about 85,000 distinct CDR3 sequences, about 20% seen once. The time point: sample taken at primary tumor resection. No cells were sorted before sequencing. The whole RNA sequenced was extracted from tumor, nontumor lung or frozen PBMC. The donors, around 72 patients with untreated early-stage non-small cell lung cancer, provided the samples.

This sample comprised PBMCs, obtained at surgery. This chain uses TRBV27 with TRBJ1-1; 8 nucleotides align to TRBD1. The receptor was derived from a male donor with early-stage non-small cell lung cancer. DNA of the CDR3: TGTGCCACCCTAGTCGGGACAGGGAACACTGAAGCTTTCTTT. Protein product: CATLVGTGNTEAFF.